This entry lists 19 T cell receptor beta chains sequenced from one sample in a study of beta chain features in type 1 diabetes. As every portion of the isolated RNA was reverse transcribed, the sequencing read expressed TCRB transcripts. Only in-frame clones appear in the TCRdb table, and some are missing; sequencing was by immunoSEQ multiplex PCR. Among about 140,000 clones, 9.7% were seen once, and the ten largest hold about 0.6%. The material sequenced was central memory CD4+ T cells from blood. The source of these receptors is a woman between 35 and 50 years old in good health.

The chain joins TRBV4-1 to TRBJ2-1, with 10 nucleotides matching TRBD2. The CDR3 has 18 residues. Germline-derived CDR1 and CDR2 are MGHRA and YSYEKL. The ends lost 2 bases at V and 6 bases at J; junction bases unmatched: 13. The CDR3: CASSQRGEAGGPRNEQFF. The CDR3 coding sequence is TGCGCCAGCAGCCAAAGGGGAGAAGCGGGGGGGCCCCGCAATGAGCAGTTCTTC.

In its sample, this clone was seen a few times. The chain combines TRBV14 with TRBJ1-4; no clear D. Germline V CDR1 and CDR2: SGHDN, FVKESK. Trimming pared 2 bases from V and 7 bases from J, leaving 5 bases between. This CDR3 is 12 amino acids long. CDR3 DNA: TGTGCCAGCAGCCAACGGTTTGAAAAACTGTTTTTT. Its protein product is CASSQRFEKLFF. The entire variable domain, with the rest obtained from reference TRBV14 and TRBJ1-4, is as follows: EAGVTQFPSHSVIEKGQTVTLRCDPISGHDNLYWYRRVMGKEIKFLLHFVKESKQDESGMPNNRFLAERTGGTYSTLKVQPAELEDSGVYFCASSQRFEKLFFGSGTQLSVL.

This clone was seen a few times. The CDR3 is CASSPRLAGDTQYF. CDR3 DNA: TGTGCCAGCAGCCCCCGACTAGCGGGGGATACGCAGTATTTT. The chain uses TRBV7-9 and TRBJ2-3, with TRBD2 matching 11 bases. From germline, CDR1 is SEHNR and CDR2 FQNEAQ (reference sequence). The CDR3 contains 14 residues. The junction had 4 bases not matched to a gene; V was cut back by 5 bases and J by 6 bases.

Only a few counts were recorded for this clone. The chain combines TRBV20-1 with TRBJ2-1, with D hard to call. This CDR3 comprises 11 residues. The germline V gene encodes CDR1 DFQATT and CDR2 SNEGSKA (reference sequence). V was pared by 2 bases and J by 5 bases, with 4 bases between. The CDR3 protein is CSARQNNEQFF. The DNA for the CDR3 is TGCAGTGCTAGACAGAACAATGAGCAGTTCTTC.

The table lists this clone with a few counts. The chain employs TRBV11-2 and TRBJ2-5, with TRBD2 matching 7 bases. V trimming: 1 base; J trimming: 2 bases; junction bases outside the gene matches: 1. Germline V gene lookup returns CDR1 SGHAT and CDR2 FQNNGV. The CDR3 totals 14 residues. The CDR3 region has the DNA TGTGCCAGCAGCTTAGGGGGGGGACAAGAGACCCAGTACTTC. Protein sequence: CASSLGGGQETQYF.

This clone has only a few counts. CDR3 sequence reads: CASSLRTGVGETQYF. CDR3 nucleotides: TGTGCCAGCAGCTTACGAACGGGGGTCGGGGAGACCCAGTACTTC. J is TRBJ2-5 and V is TRBV7-9; possible D gene TRBD2, 6 bases. Germline CDR1 and CDR2: SEHNR and FQNEAQ (reference sequence). V gave up 2 bases and J gave up 5 bases, with 15 bases separating them. The CDR3 is made up of 15 amino acids.

This clone was seen more than once but under ten times. The V gene is TRBV2, the J gene TRBJ2-1, with 7 bases lining up with TRBD1. After removal of 6 bases from V and 9 bases from J, the junction contained 17 bases not matched to a gene. Germline V CDR1 and CDR2: SNHLY, FYNNEI. This CDR3 has 16 amino acids. The CDR3 coding sequence is TGTGCCAGCAGCCGACCTACAGGGGTGGTCGTGAGTGAGCAGTTCTTC. Protein sequence: CASSRPTGVVVSEQFF.

This clone was detected a few times. The rearrangement joins TRBV5-1 to TRBJ1-1; 7 bases fit TRBD1. Germline CDR1 is SGHRS and CDR2 is YFSETQ. The junction had 10 bases not matched to a gene; V was cut back by 2 bases and J by 0 bases. This CDR3 comprises 17 residues. The CDR3 reads CASSLNGGRGMNTEAFF. DNA of the CDR3: TGCGCCAGCAGCTTAAATGGTGGCAGGGGGATGAACACTGAAGCTTTCTTT.

The chain uses TRBV5-5 and TRBJ1-6; D is undetermined. Germline V gives CDR1 SGHKS, CDR2 YYEKEE (reference sequence). Trimming stripped 4 bases from V and 10 bases from J, with 21 bases between. This CDR3 has 16 residues. The CDR3 bases are TGTGCCAGCAGCCAAGATCCCGGCAGGATGCAATCACCCCTCCACTTT. Residues: CASSQDPGRMQSPLHF.

CDR3 sequence: CASSDGSASGGQETQYF. Written as DNA, the CDR3 is TGTGCCAGCAGTGACGGATCAGCTAGCGGGGGACAAGAGACCCAGTACTTC. The chain recombines TRBV6-4 with TRBJ2-5; 10 nucleotides align to TRBD2. Trimming at V came to 2 bases and at J to 2 bases, leaving 8 bases not matched to a gene. The CDR3 spans 17 residues. Germline V gene data show CDR1 as MRHNA and CDR2 as SNTAGT.

This clone was seen more than once but under ten times. The chain combines TRBV11-2 with TRBJ2-5; TRBD1 matches at 12 bases. The CDR3 spans 16 residues. CDR1 SGHAT and CDR2 FQNNGV come from the germline V gene. With V trimmed by 4 bases and J by 5 bases, 8 bases remained unmatched. The CDR3 DNA follows: TGTGCCAGCAGCTCCGGGACAGGGGGCGCCTGGGAGACCCAGTACTTC. Translated: CASSSGTGGAWETQYF.

This clone has ten or more counts. V usage is TRBV4-3 and J usage is TRBJ1-6; D gene ambiguous. Between the trimmed V and J ends, which lost 0 bases and 10 bases, there was a span of 16 bases. The germline gives CDR1 LGHNA, CDR2 YSLEER. This CDR3 region has 16 residues. The CDR3 spells CASSQDGLALGSPLHF. In DNA form, the CDR3 reads TGCGCCAGCAGCCAAGATGGTCTGGCCCTGGGCTCACCCCTCCACTTT.

This clone was seen only a few times. The V gene is TRBV5-1, the J gene TRBJ1-1, with D possibly being TRBD1 (6 bases). CDR3 length: 15 amino acids. The V end was cut by 4 bases, the J end by 6 bases, with 19 bases between. In germline, CDR1 is SGHRS, CDR2 YFSETQ. The CDR3 DNA reads as TGCGCCAGCAGCCTACAGGACAGCTCCGGAGCTGAAGCTTTCTTT. This translates into CASSLQDSSGAEAFF. Together with reference TRBV5-1 and TRBJ1-1, the CDR3 gives the full variable domain: KAGVTQTPRYLIKTRGQQVTLSCSPISGHRSVSWYQQTPGQGLQFLFEYFSETQRNKGNFPGRFSGRQFSNSRSEMNVSTLELGDSALYLCASSLQDSSGAEAFFGQGTRLTVV.

This clone was detected a few times. Here the CDR3 DNA reads TGCGCCAGCCGCACCTCGACAGCGTCCTATGGCTACACCTTC. Protein product: CASRTSTASYGYTF. V gene TRBV5-1 combines with J gene TRBJ1-2, with D possibly TRBD1 on 5 matching bases. Deletions cut 7 bases from V and 4 bases from J, with 17 bases between. CDR3 length equals 14 residues. Germline-derived CDR1 and CDR2 are SGHRS and YFSETQ.

The V gene is TRBV6-5, the J gene TRBJ2-3; 11 nucleotides agree with TRBD2. Losses at the gene ends were 5 bases for V and 3 bases for J; bases not matched to a gene: 4. Germline values: CDR1 MNHEY, CDR2 SVGAGI. The length of the CDR3 is 15 residues. The CDR3 spells CASSGTSGFTDTQYF. CDR3 DNA: TGTGCCAGCAGTGGGACTAGCGGTTTTACAGATACGCAGTATTTT.

This clone was picked up many times. The V and J genes are TRBV7-2 and TRBJ2-7, with TRBD2 identical over 9 bases. CDR3 length: 15 residues. CDR1 SGHTA and CDR2 FQGNSA come from the germline V gene. After removal of 1 base from V and 2 bases from J, the junction contained 3 bases not matched to a gene. CDR3 sequence reads: CASSLEAGGTYEQYF. The CDR3 DNA reads as TGTGCCAGCAGCTTAGAAGCGGGGGGTACCTACGAGCAGTACTTC.

The CDR3, as DNA: TGTGCCAGCAGCAGACAGGACAGCTATAATTCACCCCTCCACTTT. This gives the protein CASSRQDSYNSPLHF. The chain links TRBV7-9 to TRBJ1-6, with TRBD1 as a possible D gene (6 bases). CDR1 and CDR2 (germline): SEHNR, FQNEAQ (reference sequence). CDR3 length: 15 amino acids. V lost 5 bases and J 3 bases, leaving 11 bases between the germline ends. The full variable domain, rest sourced from reference TRBV7-9 and TRBJ1-6, is DTGVSQNPRHKITKRGQNVTFRCDPISEHNRLYWYRQTLGQGPEFLTYFQNEAQLEKSRLLSDRFSAERPKGSFSTLEIQRTEQGDSAMYLCASSRQDSYNSPLHFGNGTRLTVT.

The CDR3 protein is CASSLDKRTANYGYTF. CDR3 nucleotides: TGTGCCAGCAGCTTGGATAAGAGGACAGCTAACTATGGCTACACCTTC. The V and J genes are TRBV5-6 and TRBJ1-2; maybe TRBD1 (6 bases). Between the trimmed V and J ends, which lost 0 bases and 0 bases, there was a span of 12 bases. The CDR3 is 16 amino acids. Germline CDR1 is SGHDT and CDR2 is YYEEEE.

This chain uses TRBV18 with TRBJ1-1, with D possibly TRBD1 on 5 matching bases. Germline assignment: CDR1 KGHSH and CDR2 LQKENI. CDR3 length: 19 amino acids. The ends were cut back, 4 bases at V and 0 bases at J, with 24 bases in the middle. DNA of the CDR3: TGTGCCAGCTCACTAACACCTCCGGGACCGGGGGGGATGAACACTGAAGCTTTCTTT. It encodes CASSLTPPGPGGMNTEAFF.